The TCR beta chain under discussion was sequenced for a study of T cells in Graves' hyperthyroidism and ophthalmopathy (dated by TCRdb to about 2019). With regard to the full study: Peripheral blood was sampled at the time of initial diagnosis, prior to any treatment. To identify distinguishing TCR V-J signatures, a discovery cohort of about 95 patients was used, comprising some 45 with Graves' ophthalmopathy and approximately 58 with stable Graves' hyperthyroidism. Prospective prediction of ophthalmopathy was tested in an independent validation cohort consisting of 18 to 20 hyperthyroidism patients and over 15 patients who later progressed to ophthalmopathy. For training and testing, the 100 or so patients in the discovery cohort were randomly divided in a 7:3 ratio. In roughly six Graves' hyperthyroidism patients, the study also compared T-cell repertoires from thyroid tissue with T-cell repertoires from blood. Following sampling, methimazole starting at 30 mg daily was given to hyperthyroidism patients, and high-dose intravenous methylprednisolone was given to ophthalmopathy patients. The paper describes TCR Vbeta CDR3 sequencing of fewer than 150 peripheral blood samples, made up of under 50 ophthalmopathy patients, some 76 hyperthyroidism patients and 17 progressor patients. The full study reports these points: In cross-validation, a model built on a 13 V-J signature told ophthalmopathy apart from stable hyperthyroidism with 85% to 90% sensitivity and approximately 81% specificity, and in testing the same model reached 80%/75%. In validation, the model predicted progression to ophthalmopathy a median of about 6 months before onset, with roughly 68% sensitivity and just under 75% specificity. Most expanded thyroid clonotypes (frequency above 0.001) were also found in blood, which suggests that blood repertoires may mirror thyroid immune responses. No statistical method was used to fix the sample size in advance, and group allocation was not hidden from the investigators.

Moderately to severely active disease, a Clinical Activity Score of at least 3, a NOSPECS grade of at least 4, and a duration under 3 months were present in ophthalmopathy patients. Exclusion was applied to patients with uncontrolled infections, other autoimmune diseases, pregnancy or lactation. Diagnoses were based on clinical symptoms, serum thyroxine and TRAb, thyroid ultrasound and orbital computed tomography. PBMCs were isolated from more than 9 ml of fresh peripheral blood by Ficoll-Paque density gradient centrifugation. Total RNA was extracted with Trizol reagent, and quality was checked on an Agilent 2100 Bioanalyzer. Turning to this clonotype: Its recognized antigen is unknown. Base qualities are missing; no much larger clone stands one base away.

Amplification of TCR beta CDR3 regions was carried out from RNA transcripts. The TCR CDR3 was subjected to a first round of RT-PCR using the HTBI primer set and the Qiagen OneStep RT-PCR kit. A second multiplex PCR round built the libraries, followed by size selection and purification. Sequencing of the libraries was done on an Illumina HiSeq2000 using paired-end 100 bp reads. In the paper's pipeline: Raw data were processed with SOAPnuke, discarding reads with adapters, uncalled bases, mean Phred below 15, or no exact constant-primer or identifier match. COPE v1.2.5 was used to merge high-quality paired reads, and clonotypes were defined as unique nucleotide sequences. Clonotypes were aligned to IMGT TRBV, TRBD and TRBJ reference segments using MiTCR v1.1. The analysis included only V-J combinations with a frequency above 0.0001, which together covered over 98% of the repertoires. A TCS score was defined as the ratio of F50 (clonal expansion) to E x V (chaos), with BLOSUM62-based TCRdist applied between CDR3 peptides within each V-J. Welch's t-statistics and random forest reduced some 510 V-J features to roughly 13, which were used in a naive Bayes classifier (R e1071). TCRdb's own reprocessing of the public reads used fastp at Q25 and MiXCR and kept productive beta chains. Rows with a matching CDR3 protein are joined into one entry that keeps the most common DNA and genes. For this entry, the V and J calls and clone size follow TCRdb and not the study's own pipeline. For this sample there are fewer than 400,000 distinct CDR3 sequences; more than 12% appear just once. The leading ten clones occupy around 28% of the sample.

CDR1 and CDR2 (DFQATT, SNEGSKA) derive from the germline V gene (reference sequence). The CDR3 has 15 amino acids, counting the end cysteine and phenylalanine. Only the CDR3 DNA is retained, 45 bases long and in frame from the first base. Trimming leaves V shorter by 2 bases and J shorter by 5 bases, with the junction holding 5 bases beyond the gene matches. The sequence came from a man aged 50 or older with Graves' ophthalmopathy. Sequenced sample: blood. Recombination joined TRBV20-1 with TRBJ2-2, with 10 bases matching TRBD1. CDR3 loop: CSARNPGQGTGELFF. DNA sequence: TGCAGTGCTAGAAATCCGGGACAGGGGACCGGGGAGCTGTTTTTT.